Below are 30 T cell receptor beta chains sequenced from a single sample in a study of PD-L1 blockade in urothelial cancer. Assay: immunoSEQ multiplex PCR; the TCRdb copy retains only in-frame clones and omits some. The sample consists of some 100,000 clones, over 80% of them appearing once. This specimen was PBMCs, taken around atezolizumab (anti-PD-L1) treatment. The receptors shown here come from a woman of 80 years or more with urothelial cancer.

V gene TRBV9 combines with J gene TRBJ2-7, with 7 nucleotides matching TRBD2. The V gene's germline CDR1 is SGDLS and CDR2 YYNGEE. J was trimmed by 1 base and V by 6 bases; bases with no gene match: 7. This CDR3 has 14 residues. The CDR3 DNA reads as TGTGCCAGCAACCCTAGCGGCGGTTCCTACGAGCAGTACTTC. The encoded protein is CASNPSGGSYEQYF.

This chain joins TRBV25-1 and TRBJ2-7, with TRBD2 matching 11 bases. The V segment lost 5 bases and the J segment 6 bases; nucleotides outside the gene matches: 6. This CDR3 is 14 amino acids long. The germline CDR1 and CDR2 sequences are MGHDK and SYGVNS. CDR3 amino acids: CASSYTSGSVEQYF. CDR3 sequence (DNA): TGTGCCAGCAGTTACACTAGCGGGAGCGTCGAGCAGTACTTC.

V is TRBV11-2 and J is TRBJ2-7, with 12 bases identical to TRBD2. The CDR3 has 15 amino acids. V trimming: 10 bases; J trimming: 0 bases; junction bases outside the gene matches: 7. Germline V gene sequence: CDR1 SGHAT, CDR2 FQNNGV. CDR3 sequence (DNA): TGTGCCACCTCGAAGGGACTAGCGGGCTCCTACGAGCAGTACTTC. The encoded protein is CATSKGLAGSYEQYF.

The gene calls are TRBV27 and TRBJ1-4; D is uncertain. Trimming stripped 3 bases from V and 2 bases from J, with 10 bases between. The germline V gene has CDR1 MNHEY and CDR2 SMNVEV (reference sequence). The CDR3 has 15 amino acids. Here the CDR3 DNA reads TGTGCCAGCAGTTTGGGAGCGGGGACTAATGAAAAACTGTTTTTT. Residues: CASSLGAGTNEKLFF.

The V and J genes are TRBV4-1 and TRBJ1-5; the D gene is possibly TRBD1 (5 bases). Germline CDR1 and CDR2: MGHRA and YSYEKL. Trimming took 0 bases from V and 2 from J, leaving 11 bases between them. CDR3 size: 16 residues. CDR3 sequence reads: CASSQDAGGGNQPQHF. In DNA, the CDR3 is TGCGCCAGCAGCCAAGATGCGGGGGGAGGCAATCAGCCCCAGCATTTT.

J is TRBJ2-7 and V is TRBV19; TRBD2 might be the D (5 bases). V lost 2 bases to trimming and J lost 1 base, with 9 bases between them. Germline V lookup: CDR1 LNHDA, CDR2 SQIVND (reference sequence). The length of the CDR3 is 14 residues. For the CDR3, the DNA is TGTGCCAGTAGTATACTAGCCGATTCCTACGAGCAGTACTTC. Protein product: CASSILADSYEQYF.

The DNA for the CDR3 is TGTGCCAGCTCCCGGGGAGGAAACACAGATACGCAGTATTTT. Its translation is CASSRGGNTDTQYF. The chain employs TRBV18 and TRBJ2-3, with D tentatively TRBD2 (6 bases). CDR1 is KGHSH, CDR2 LQKENI, per germline. The CDR3 runs to 14 residues. V dropped 6 bases and J dropped 2 bases, with 12 bases sitting between them.

CDR3 loop: CASSQYRVDRNEQFF. CDR3 nucleotide sequence: TGTGCCAGCAGTCAATACAGGGTGGATAGGAATGAGCAGTTCTTC. The chain carries TRBV2 and TRBJ2-1, with a possible D match to TRBD1 (6 bases). V lost 5 bases and J lost 7, with 18 bases in between. This CDR3 is built from 15 residues. CDR1 is SNHLY, CDR2 FYNNEI, per germline.

The CDR3 coding sequence is TGTGCCAGCAGCTCGACAGGGAACACTGAAGCTTTCTTT. Translating it yields CASSSTGNTEAFF. The J gene is TRBJ1-1, the V gene TRBV7-9, with a weak D call TRBD1 (6 bases). The CDR3 runs to 13 residues. The germline V gene encodes CDR1 SEHNR and CDR2 FQNEAQ (reference sequence). V lost 4 bases to trimming and J lost 1 base, with 7 bases between them.

The V call is TRBV2, the J call TRBJ2-7; D may be TRBD1 (5 bases). V dropped 11 bases and J dropped 6 bases, with 17 bases sitting between them. Germline V lookup: CDR1 SNHLY, CDR2 FYNNEI. This CDR3 is built from 12 residues. The CDR3 DNA reads as TGTGCCGTAGGGGTGGGTCCGGGCGAGCAGTACTTC. Translated, it gives CAVGVGPGEQYF.

This chain uses TRBV7-3 with TRBJ2-1, with a tentative D call TRBD1 (5 bases). The CDR3 has 13 residues. From germline, CDR1 is SGHTA and CDR2 FQGTGA. V was cut by 5 bases and J by 8 bases, with 13 bases left in between. Written as DNA, the CDR3 is TGTGCCAGCAGCCCCGAAGGCAGGGATGAGCAGTTCTTC. Translated: CASSPEGRDEQFF.

This chain uses TRBV5-1 with TRBJ2-7; D is possibly TRBD2 (5 bases). Germline CDR1 and CDR2: SGHRS and YFSETQ. The CDR3 covers 15 residues. V shed 4 bases and J shed 3 bases, with 17 bases lying between them. The CDR3: CASSPSPGSHYEQYF. The CDR3 DNA sequence: TGCGCCAGCAGCCCGTCTCCGGGATCCCACTACGAGCAGTACTTC.

The chain has TRBV20-1 and TRBJ2-7; no clear D gene. There are 11 residues in the CDR3. Between the trimmed V and J ends, which lost 2 bases and 6 bases, there was a span of 8 bases. Germline V gene sequence: CDR1 DFQATT, CDR2 SNEGSKA (reference sequence). The CDR3, as DNA: TGCAGTGCTAGACTCAGCGTCGAGCAGTACTTC. Translated: CSARLSVEQYF.

The rearrangement joins TRBV19 to TRBJ1-3; TRBD1 aligns across 10 bases. Germline values: CDR1 LNHDA, CDR2 SQIVND (reference sequence). The trim removed 8 bases at V and 1 base at J, leaving 5 bases unmatched. This CDR3 is built from 15 residues. The CDR3 sequence: CASGTGAFSGNTIYF. The DNA of the CDR3 is TGTGCCAGTGGGACAGGGGCGTTTTCTGGAAACACCATATATTTT.

A note on this clone: Other DNA sequences in this sample translate to the same CDR3. The chain has TRBV30 and TRBJ1-5, with a possible D match to TRBD1 (6 bases). This CDR3 spans 14 amino acids. V shed 4 bases and J shed 6 bases, with 16 bases lying between them. Germline V gene sequence: CDR1 GTSNPN, CDR2 SVGIG (reference sequence). CDR3 sequence: CAWTGALFGQPQHF. The CDR3 nucleotides read TGTGCCTGGACAGGGGCCCTTTTCGGTCAGCCCCAGCATTTT.

This rearrangement joins TRBV11-2 to TRBJ2-3; TRBD2 might be the D (6 bases). Deletions cut 0 bases from V and 3 bases from J, with 16 bases between. From germline, CDR1 is SGHAT and CDR2 FQNNGV. There are 17 residues in the CDR3. CDR3 DNA sequence: TGTGCCAGCAGCTTAGATCTGGGGGGACTCCCTACAGATACGCAGTATTTT. Amino acid sequence: CASSLDLGGLPTDTQYF.

The sample holds one count of this clone. The V and J genes are TRBV5-1 and TRBJ2-7; TRBD2 is a possible D gene (6 bases). Deletions cut 0 bases from V and 3 bases from J, with 13 bases between. Germline CDR1 SGHRS, CDR2 YFSETQ. CDR3 length: 15 amino acids. CDR3 DNA sequence: TGCGCCAGCAGCTTGGTCGGGACTGGCTACTACGAGCAGTACTTC. It codes for CASSLVGTGYYEQYF.

In nucleotides, the CDR3 is TGTGCCAGCAGCTTCCTAGCGGGAGGGCCGGGCACAGATACGCAGTATTTT. Amino acid sequence: CASSFLAGGPGTDTQYF. This chain links TRBV13 with TRBJ2-3, with 12 nucleotides matching TRBD2. CDR1 is PRHDT and CDR2 is FYEKMQ in the germline V gene (reference sequence). The junction had 5 bases not matched to a gene; V was cut back by 3 bases and J by 1 base. This CDR3 has 17 amino acids. The variable domain in full, with the rest retrieved from reference TRBV13 and TRBJ2-3, is AAGVIQSPRHLIKEKRETATLKCYPIPRHDTVYWYQQGPGQDPQFLISFYEKMQSDKGSIPDRFSAQQFSDYHSELNMSSLELGDSALYFCASSFLAGGPGTDTQYFGPGTRLTVL.

The chain uses TRBV4-2 and TRBJ1-3, with unresolved D. The CDR3 has 16 residues. Per the germline V gene, CDR1 is LGHNA and CDR2 is YNFKEQ. The V gene lost 1 base and the J gene lost 1 base, with 11 bases spanning the gap. The CDR3 nucleotides read TGTGCCAGCAGCCAAGGAAGCCCCGGGTCTGGAAACACCATATATTTT. Its translation: CASSQGSPGSGNTIYF.

The chain links TRBV2 to TRBJ2-1; 8 bases fit TRBD2. The CDR3 is 13 residues long. From germline, CDR1 is SNHLY and CDR2 FYNNEI. Losses at the gene ends were 4 bases for V and 5 bases for J; bases not matched to a gene: 1. CDR3 in DNA: TGTGCCAGCAGTGCCGGGAGGGACAATGAGCAGTTCTTC. Its translation: CASSAGRDNEQFF.

The V gene is TRBV27, the J gene TRBJ2-2, with D possibly being TRBD2 (6 bases). V lost 11 bases to trimming and J lost 8 bases, with 18 bases between them. The CDR3 is made up of 13 amino acids. The germline gives CDR1 MNHEY, CDR2 SMNVEV (reference sequence). DNA for the CDR3: TGTGCCGTTTCCCGGGGGTTCGCGGGGGAGCTGTTTTTT. Residues: CAVSRGFAGELFF.

The CDR3 here is CASHRGAPGGNTGELFF. The CDR3 bases are TGTGCCAGCCACAGGGGGGCACCGGGAGGGAACACCGGGGAGCTGTTTTTT. The chain couples TRBV7-2 to TRBJ2-2, with a tentative D call TRBD1 (8 bases). Between the trimmed V and J ends, which lost 8 bases and 1 base, there was a span of 20 bases. Germline V gene sequence: CDR1 SGHTA, CDR2 FQGNSA. The CDR3 is 17 amino acids.

The rearrangement links TRBV28 to TRBJ1-5; D gene unclear. The V gene lost 5 bases and the J gene lost 8 bases, with 10 bases spanning the gap. Germline CDR1 and CDR2: MDHEN and SYDVKM. The CDR3 is 12 residues long. The CDR3, as DNA: TGTGCCAGCAGTCGAACACCGAAGCCCCAGCATTTT. This gives the protein CASSRTPKPQHF.

The V and J genes are TRBV5-1 and TRBJ1-5; 9 bases agree with TRBD1. The J segment lost 4 bases and the V segment lost 4 bases, leaving 6 bases of the junction unmatched. Germline V gene data show CDR1 as SGHRS and CDR2 as YFSETQ. The CDR3 is 15 amino acids. The CDR3 DNA sequence: TGCGCCAGCAGCCCCTCCGGGACAGGGAATCAGCCCCAGCATTTT. It is translated as CASSPSGTGNQPQHF.

This rearrangement joins TRBV11-2 to TRBJ2-7; no clear D. Germline V gene data show CDR1 as SGHAT and CDR2 as FQNNGV. Trimming stripped 6 bases from V and 5 bases from J, with 8 bases between. The CDR3 covers 11 residues. DNA for the CDR3: TGTGCCAGCAGTTCTAGAAACGAGCAGTACTTC. This translates into CASSSRNEQYF. The complete variable domain, with remaining parts taken from reference TRBV11-2 and TRBJ2-7, reads EAGVAQSPRYKIIEKRQSVAFWCNPISGHATLYWYQQILGQGPKLLIQFQNNGVVDDSQLPKDRFSAERLKGVDSTLKIQPAKLEDSAVYLCASSSRNEQYFGPGTRLTVT.

This chain connects TRBV19 to TRBJ2-7; D is possibly TRBD2 (5 bases). The CDR3 runs to 11 residues. Germline CDR1 is LNHDA and CDR2 is SQIVND (reference sequence). Between the trimmed V and J ends, which lost 6 bases and 7 bases, there was a span of 10 bases. CDR3: CASSLREEQYF. CDR3 DNA sequence: TGTGCCAGTAGCCTAAGGGAGGAGCAGTACTTC.

The V and J genes are TRBV7-8 and TRBJ1-3; D gene ambiguous. Germline V gene lookup returns CDR1 SGHVS and CDR2 FQNEAQ. The CDR3 loop spans 16 amino acids. V dropped 11 bases and J dropped 0 bases, with 20 bases sitting between them. CDR3 loop: CACAVPQINSGNTIYF. CDR3 DNA sequence: TGTGCCTGCGCGGTACCCCAAATCAACTCTGGAAACACCATATATTTT.

The chain uses TRBV5-6 and TRBJ2-7; D is possibly TRBD2 (6 bases). The CDR3 spans 14 residues. V was shortened by 0 bases and J by 4 bases, with 11 bases between the two germline ends. CDR1 and CDR2 from the germline V gene are SGHDT and YYEEEE. The CDR3 DNA reads as TGTGCCAGCAGCTTGGGGGCGGGATCGTACGAGCAGTACTTC. Translation: CASSLGAGSYEQYF.

This clone was found many times. V gene TRBV9 combines with J gene TRBJ2-7; 8 bases match TRBD2. The CDR3 runs 15 residues. Losses at the gene ends were 3 bases for V and 0 bases for J; bases not matched to a gene: 5. CDR1 is SGDLS, CDR2 YYNGEE, per germline. The CDR3 sequence is CASSAETSASYEQYF. In DNA form, the CDR3 reads TGTGCCAGCAGCGCGGAGACTAGCGCCTCCTACGAGCAGTACTTC.

The chain joins TRBV5-4 to TRBJ2-2, with 8 bases aligning to TRBD2. From germline, CDR1 is SGHNT and CDR2 YYREEE (reference sequence). Trimming cost V 5 bases and J 4 bases; bases outside gene matches: 10. The CDR3 totals 16 residues. Here the CDR3 reads CASSPRRTSFTGELFF. The DNA for the CDR3 is TGTGCCAGCAGTCCCAGGCGGACTAGCTTCACCGGGGAGCTGTTTTTT.